The 19 T cell receptor beta chains reported below all come from one sample, sequenced in a study of STAT5B mutations in CD4+ large granular lymphocyte leukemia. Some clones are missing from TCRdb's copy, which holds only in-frame ones; the method was immunoSEQ multiplex PCR. The repertoire holds roughly 38,000 clones, around 80% seen once, with less than 0.6% in the top ten. Sequenced: CD4+ T cells from blood buffy coats. The receptors here all came from a human donor in good health.

The CDR3 DNA follows: TGTGCCAGCAGCTTTCAGGCAGGGGCGGGAGGCTACACCTTC. It translates to CASSFQAGAGGYTF. The rearrangement uses TRBV7-8 and TRBJ1-2; TRBD1 might be the D (6 bases). Trimming removed 3 bases at V and 8 bases at J, with 16 bases between. The V gene's germline CDR1 is SGHVS and CDR2 FQNEAQ. The CDR3 has 14 amino acids.

This clone has more than one count but fewer than ten. This chain uses TRBV7-6 with TRBJ2-1; 9 bases fit TRBD1. This CDR3 is 20 amino acids long. Germline lookup yields CDR1 SGHVS and CDR2 FNYEAQ. The V gene end was trimmed by 2 bases and the J gene end by 0 bases; junction bases not matched to a gene: 14. For the CDR3, the DNA is TGTGCCAGCAGCTTACAGTCATGGACAGGGGTGTTAGGCTCCTACAATGAGCAGTTCTTC. Translating it yields CASSLQSWTGVLGSYNEQFF. The complete variable domain, with remaining parts taken from reference TRBV7-6 and TRBJ2-1, reads GAGVSQSPRYKVTKRGQDVALRCDPISGHVSLYWYRQALGQGPEFLTYFNYEAQQDKSGLPNDRFSAERPEGSISTLTIQRTEQRDSAMYRCASSLQSWTGVLGSYNEQFFGPGTRLTVL.

The J gene is TRBJ2-2, the V gene TRBV13; TRBD2 aligns across 10 bases. With 2 bases clipped from V and 3 bases from J, the junction kept 9 bases outside the gene matches. Germline CDR1 reads PRHDT; CDR2 reads FYEKMQ (reference sequence). The CDR3 consists of 18 residues. The CDR3 DNA follows: TGTGCCAGCAGCTTAACGACCCTAGCGGGGGCCTACACCGGGGAGCTGTTTTTT. This codes for CASSLTTLAGAYTGELFF.

This rearrangement joins TRBV6-5 to TRBJ2-7; the match to TRBD2 covers 15 bases. Losses at the gene ends were 7 bases for V and 6 bases for J; bases not matched to a gene: 4. The length of the CDR3 is 14 residues. Per germline, CDR1 MNHEY and CDR2 SVGAGI. The CDR3 spells CASTRTSGRGEQYF. Written as DNA, the CDR3 is TGTGCCAGCACCCGGACTAGCGGGAGGGGCGAGCAGTACTTC.

The rearrangement uses TRBV4-2 and TRBJ2-3; D remains unclear. Germline CDR1 LGHNA, CDR2 YNFKEQ. Trimming cost V 0 bases and J 3 bases, with 1 base left between them. This CDR3 contains 12 residues. The CDR3 loop is CASSQETDTQYF. CDR3 in DNA: TGTGCCAGCAGCCAAGAAACAGATACGCAGTATTTT.

V and J are TRBV5-1 and TRBJ2-1; tentatively, D is TRBD2 (5 bases). The CDR3 extends over 14 amino acids. CDR1 is SGHRS, CDR2 YFSETQ, per germline. V was clipped by 4 bases and J by 12 bases, with 20 bases between them. The CDR3 sequence is CASSLLGGSIGQFF. The CDR3 DNA sequence: TGCGCCAGCAGCCTGCTGGGTGGGAGCATCGGGCAGTTCTTC.

V usage is TRBV27 and J usage is TRBJ2-6; D is possibly TRBD2 (5 bases). The ends were cut back, 5 bases at V and 4 bases at J, with 9 bases in the middle. The CDR3 consists of 14 residues. The V gene's germline CDR1 is MNHEY and CDR2 SMNVEV (reference sequence). The CDR3 region is CASSGTRGANVLTF. DNA of the CDR3: TGTGCCAGCAGTGGCACTAGGGGGGCCAACGTCCTGACTTTC.

This clone was detected once. This chain links TRBV18 with TRBJ2-5; D is unclear. V shed 3 bases and J shed 5 bases, with 13 bases lying between them. Germline CDR1 KGHSH, CDR2 LQKENI. The CDR3 totals 14 residues. The CDR3 DNA reads as TGTGCCAGCTCACCGGGTCTTGCTTCGGAGACCCAGTACTTC. It is translated as CASSPGLASETQYF.

A single count supports this clone. The rearrangement links TRBV4-3 to TRBJ2-3; 7 bases are shared with TRBD2. Losses at the gene ends were 0 bases for V and 7 bases for J; bases not matched to a gene: 10. Germline V gene data show CDR1 as LGHNA and CDR2 as YSLEER. There are 16 residues in the CDR3. The CDR3 region is CASSQDVAGGSNTQYF. The CDR3 region has the DNA TGCGCCAGCAGCCAAGATGTAGCGGGTGGTTCAAATACGCAGTATTTT.

This chain uses TRBV7-2 with TRBJ2-2; 9 nucleotides line up with TRBD2. CDR3 length: 17 residues. With 3 bases clipped from V and 4 bases from J, the junction kept 9 bases outside the gene matches. CDR1 SGHTA and CDR2 FQGNSA come from the germline V gene. CDR3 residues: CASSFFSAGGFTGELFF. CDR3 sequence (DNA): TGTGCCAGCAGCTTCTTTTCAGCGGGAGGATTCACCGGGGAGCTGTTTTTT.

The genes are TRBV18 and TRBJ1-5, with TRBD1 matching over 7 bases. The CDR3 is 16 residues long. The ends lost 3 bases at V and 5 bases at J; junction bases unmatched: 10. Germline V CDR1 and CDR2: KGHSH, LQKENI. The chain's CDR3 is CASSPVGARGDQPQHF. CDR3 DNA: TGTGCCAGCTCACCTGTTGGGGCCAGGGGGGATCAGCCCCAGCATTTT.

V is TRBV7-6 and J is TRBJ2-3; D is ambiguous. The germline gives CDR1 SGHVS, CDR2 FNYEAQ. V dropped 7 bases and J dropped 3 bases, with 26 bases sitting between them. This CDR3 is built from 18 residues. Written as DNA, the CDR3 is TGTGCCAGCACCTCGGACGCCCATTTTAAGCGTCAGACAGATACGCAGTATTTT. This gives the protein CASTSDAHFKRQTDTQYF.

This clone was seen a single time. For the CDR3, the DNA is TGTGCCAGCTCACCACAGGGACCTGGGGCCAACGTCCTGACTTTC. Amino acid sequence: CASSPQGPGANVLTF. The V and J genes are TRBV18 and TRBJ2-6; either TRBD1 or TRBD2 may fit D (5 bases each). V was shortened by 1 base and J by 2 bases, with 6 bases between the two germline ends. Germline V gene sequence: CDR1 KGHSH, CDR2 LQKENI. The CDR3 loop spans 15 amino acids. Based on the CDR3 plus reference TRBV18 and TRBJ2-6, the full variable domain is NAGVMQNPRHLVRRRGQEARLRCSPMKGHSHVYWYRQLPEEGLKFMVYLQKENIIDESGMPKERFSAEFPKEGPSILRIQQVVRGDSAAYFCASSPQGPGANVLTFGAGSRLTVL.

The J gene is TRBJ1-4, the V gene TRBV12-5; D is uncertain. There are 16 residues in the CDR3. Per the germline V gene, CDR1 is LGHNT and CDR2 is FRNRAP. The V end was cut by 6 bases, the J end by 2 bases, with 16 bases between. The CDR3 nucleotides are TGTGCTAGTGGGTGGGAGTCGGCCGGGACTAATGAAAAACTGTTTTTT. Encoded protein: CASGWESAGTNEKLFF.

V is TRBV6-1 and J is TRBJ1-5; D is perhaps TRBD1 (5 bases). The CDR3 is 16 residues long. The V and J ends lost 4 bases and 0 bases respectively, with 13 bases between them. Germline V lookup: CDR1 MNHNS, CDR2 SASEGT. The CDR3 here is CASSAAGRTSNQPQHF. CDR3 bases: TGTGCCAGCAGTGCGGCGGGACGGACTAGCAATCAGCCCCAGCATTTT.

This chain connects TRBV5-5 to TRBJ2-7, with 7 bases fitting TRBD2. Germline CDR1 reads SGHKS; CDR2 reads YYEKEE (reference sequence). V was pared by 0 bases and J by 0 bases, with 3 bases of the junction left unmatched. The CDR3 spans 15 residues. The CDR3 region has the DNA TGTGCCAGCAGCTTGGGGGAGGGGAGCTCCTACGAGCAGTACTTC. Its protein is CASSLGEGSSYEQYF.

The chain employs TRBV4-1 and TRBJ1-1; the D is unclear. Germline-derived CDR1 and CDR2 are MGHRA and YSYEKL. V lost 3 bases to trimming and J lost 2 bases, with 7 bases between them. The CDR3 runs 13 residues. The CDR3 DNA reads TGCGCCAGCAGCCAGCTGGGAAACACTGAAGCTTTCTTT. As protein: CASSQLGNTEAFF.

V is TRBV28 and J is TRBJ2-1; no reliable D call. There are 11 residues in the CDR3. Germline-derived CDR1 and CDR2 are MDHEN and SYDVKM. The ends were cut back, 6 bases at V and 3 bases at J, with 3 bases in the middle. The CDR3 here is CASRGYNEQFF. The CDR3 DNA reads as TGTGCCAGCAGGGGCTACAATGAGCAGTTCTTC.

In this sample, this clone is medium-sized (0.01 to 0.1%). The gene calls are TRBV4-2 and TRBJ1-3, with TRBD1 identical over 8 bases. This CDR3 has 15 amino acids. Germline trimming cut 0 bases from V and 2 bases from J; bases unmatched to any gene: 0. Germline values: CDR1 LGHNA, CDR2 YNFKEQ. CDR3 sequence reads: CASSQETGAGNTIYF. In DNA form, the CDR3 reads TGTGCCAGCAGCCAAGAGACAGGGGCTGGAAACACCATATATTTT.